What follows describes a single T cell receptor (beta chain). The sample is drawn from a study of blood T cell repertoires in COVID-19. Study-level information: The study drew acute and convalescent COVID-19 samples from the United States, Italy and Spain. Sample material is recorded as cDNA or gDNA derived from T cells, B-cell-depleted T cells, or PBMCs.

Original processing notes: Reference gene primer amplification gave estimated nucleated cell counts. The assay was immunoSEQ multiplex PCR, and TCRdb's table has in-frame clones only and misses some. V and J calls and clone size are copied from that table; D and trimming were computed from the DNA. The table includes 140,000 to 150,000 clones, approximately 73% detected once. The CDR3 is 13 amino acids. J lost 4 bases, V lost 6 bases, and 2 bases had no gene match. This clonotype was obtained from a man aged 60-69 years with acute or convalescent COVID-19. The chain uses TRBV23-1 and TRBJ2-1; 8 bases are shared with TRBD2. TRBV23-1 is an ORF, and what it does is uncertain. Sequencing used peripheral blood. The CDR3 reads CASRAGAYNEQFF. The CDR3 DNA sequence: TGCGCCAGCAGAGCGGGGGCTTACAATGAGCAGTTCTTC.